These 21 T cell receptor beta chains originate from one sample sequenced in a study of T-cell reconstitution after alpha-beta-depleted transplantation in children. Unique molecular identifiers were built into the TCRbeta library. A single record per CDR3 protein comes from TCRdb applying MiXCR to the PCR reads. The profile shows hundreds of thousands of distinct CDR3 sequences, under 25% of them singletons. This specimen was PBMCs, mostly from graft donor cells, taken 360 days after TCRalphabeta/CD19-depleted stem cell transplant. The origin of the receptors is a boy younger than two who had a stem cell transplant for acute myeloid leukemia, so the T cells may come from the graft donor.

This clonotype appeared many times. The V gene is TRBV2, the J gene TRBJ1-2; D remains unclear. Deletions cut 1 base from V and 2 bases from J, with 11 bases between. CDR1 and CDR2 (germline): SNHLY, FYNNEI. The CDR3 has 15 residues. In DNA form, the CDR3 reads TGTGCCAGCAGTGAAGAAGTCATAGGGAACTATGGCTACACCTTC. This translates into CASSEEVIGNYGYTF.

The chain recombines TRBV5-1 with TRBJ1-1; 11 bases line up with TRBD1. CDR1 SGHRS and CDR2 YFSETQ come from the germline V gene. The CDR3 loop spans 16 amino acids. V shed 0 bases and J 4 bases; nucleotides not matched to a gene: 5. The CDR3 DNA reads TGCGCCAGCAGCTTGGACGGACAGGGGGCGGGCACTGAAGCTTTCTTT. Translating it yields CASSLDGQGAGTEAFF.

This sequence joins TRBV7-2 and TRBJ2-7; no firm D call. Germline loops: CDR1 SGHTA, CDR2 FQGNSA. Trimming stripped 4 bases from V and 6 bases from J, with 10 bases between. The CDR3 sequence is 12 residues long. CDR3 residues: CASSSDVGEQYF. DNA of the CDR3: TGTGCCAGCAGCTCGGATGTTGGCGAGCAGTACTTC.

The CDR3 DNA is TGCAGCGTTGCCGGTTATGGGGGAAAACTGTTTTTT. As protein: CSVAGYGGKLFF. The V gene is TRBV29-1, the J gene TRBJ1-4, with D perhaps TRBD1 (5 bases). The V gene's germline CDR1 is SQVTM and CDR2 ANQGSEA. This CDR3 comprises 12 residues. The germline V and J ends were trimmed by 4 bases and 10 bases, with 13 bases remaining between them. Combining the CDR3 with reference TRBV29-1 and TRBJ1-4 gives the whole variable domain SAVISQKPSRDICQRGTSLTIQCQVDSQVTMMFWYRQQPGQSLTLIATANQGSEATYESGFVIDKFPISRPNLTFSTLTVSNMSPEDSSIYLCSVAGYGGKLFFGSGTQLSVL.

This clonotype has just a few counts. The J gene is TRBJ2-7, the V gene TRBV6-1; D is perhaps TRBD1 or TRBD2 (5 bases each). The CDR3 loop spans 15 amino acids. The germline gives CDR1 MNHNS, CDR2 SASEGT. V dropped 4 bases and J dropped 0 bases, with 13 bases sitting between them. CDR3 in amino acids: CASSGGTRSSYEQYF. The CDR3 DNA sequence: TGTGCCAGCAGTGGTGGGACGCGGAGCTCCTACGAGCAGTACTTC.

V and J are TRBV7-2 and TRBJ2-7; 10 bases align to TRBD1. The length of the CDR3 is 17 residues. Unmatched junction bases numbered 8, after V lost 1 base and J lost 2 bases. Germline CDR1 reads SGHTA; CDR2 reads FQGNSA. CDR3 DNA sequence: TGTGCCAGCAGCTTAGGGGGGACAGGGGTAGTCCCCTACGAGCAGTACTTC. It is translated as CASSLGGTGVVPYEQYF. Complete variable domain (other parts from reference TRBV7-2 and TRBJ2-7): GAGVSQSPSNKVTEKGKDVELRCDPISGHTALYWYRQSLGQGLEFLIYFQGNSAPDKSGLPSDRFSAERTGGSVSTLTIQRTQQEDSAVYLCASSLGGTGVVPYEQYFGPGTRLTVT.

The genes are TRBV20-1 and TRBJ2-5; a possible D gene is TRBD1 (5 bases). V dropped 5 bases and J dropped 5 bases, with 15 bases sitting between them. The CDR3 length is 13 residues. CDR1 and CDR2 (germline): DFQATT, SNEGSKA (reference sequence). In DNA, the CDR3 is TGCAGTGCTTCCAGGGTTCCTGCGGAGACCCAGTACTTC. Its protein product is CSASRVPAETQYF.

In its sample, this clonotype was seen a few times. This chain connects TRBV7-9 to TRBJ2-1; TRBD2 is a possible D gene (5 bases). This CDR3 is 16 amino acids long. Trimming left V 5 bases short and J 4 bases short, with 18 bases between. Germline V gene data show CDR1 as SEHNR and CDR2 as FQNEAQ (reference sequence). The CDR3 DNA follows: TGTGCCAGCAGCGGTATAACGACTACGATTTACAATGAGCAGTTCTTC. It translates to CASSGITTTIYNEQFF.

This clonotype was recorded a few times. The chain couples TRBV6-5 to TRBJ1-1; D remains ambiguous. Germline CDR1 is MNHEY and CDR2 is SVGAGI. Trimming cost V 2 bases and J 3 bases, with 13 bases left between them. The CDR3 has 15 amino acids. The chain's CDR3 is CASSYVAVIDTEAFF. The CDR3 DNA reads TGTGCCAGCAGTTACGTAGCGGTCATTGACACTGAAGCTTTCTTT.

The V and J genes are TRBV20-1 and TRBJ1-5, with no clear D. V was pared by 7 bases and J by 7 bases, with 20 bases between. This CDR3 is 14 amino acids long. The germline V gene encodes CDR1 DFQATT and CDR2 SNEGSKA (reference sequence). The chain's CDR3 is CSGAGGPGIQPQHF. In DNA form, the CDR3 reads TGCAGTGGGGCCGGTGGGCCCGGGATCCAGCCCCAGCATTTT.

This clonotype showed up just a few times. A read error is possible here, since a much larger clone lies one base away. The chain carries TRBV6-2 or TRBV6-3 and TRBJ2-7; D unresolved. The CDR3 loop spans 11 amino acids. V was clipped by 3 bases and J by 6 bases, with 6 bases between them. Germline loops: CDR1 MNHEY, CDR2 SVGEGT. The CDR3: CASSYPSEQYF. The CDR3 DNA sequence: TGTGCCAGCAGTTATCCGTCCGAGCAGTACTTC.

This sequence joins TRBV20-1 and TRBJ2-7; the match to TRBD2 covers 12 bases. The CDR3 runs 15 residues. Germline V CDR1 and CDR2: DFQATT, SNEGSKA (reference sequence). Trimming cost V 5 bases and J 4 bases; bases outside gene matches: 9. The CDR3 region is CSASTSGGLRYEQYF. In DNA form, the CDR3 reads TGCAGTGCTTCCACTAGCGGGGGGTTAAGGTACGAGCAGTACTTC.

The chain joins TRBV7-2 to TRBJ2-6; possible D gene TRBD1, 6 bases. Trimming took 3 bases from V and 0 from J, leaving 15 bases between them. The CDR3 sequence is 18 residues long. Germline V gene lookup returns CDR1 SGHTA and CDR2 FQGNSA. The CDR3 protein is CASSLRLTGFSGANVLTF. CDR3 nucleotides: TGTGCCAGCAGCTTGCGATTGACAGGCTTCTCTGGGGCCAACGTCCTGACTTTC.

The rearrangement links TRBV7-6 to TRBJ2-1; D is uncertain. Germline CDR1 is SGHVS and CDR2 is FNYEAQ. The CDR3 spans 16 residues. V lost 1 base and J 1 base, leaving 11 bases between the germline ends. The CDR3 DNA reads TGTGCCAGCAGCTTAGACGATATGGCTTCCTACAATGAGCAGTTCTTC. Its translation: CASSLDDMASYNEQFF. The entire variable domain, with the rest obtained from reference TRBV7-6 and TRBJ2-1, is as follows: GAGVSQSPRYKVTKRGQDVALRCDPISGHVSLYWYRQALGQGPEFLTYFNYEAQQDKSGLPNDRFSAERPEGSISTLTIQRTEQRDSAMYRCASSLDDMASYNEQFFGPGTRLTVL.

The table lists this clonotype with many counts. The V call is TRBV15, the J call TRBJ1-4, with D maybe TRBD1 (5 bases). The CDR3 runs 15 residues. The ends were cut back, 0 bases at V and 8 bases at J, with 13 bases in the middle. Germline V lookup: CDR1 LNHNV, CDR2 YYDKDF (reference sequence). The CDR3 DNA follows: TGTGCCACCAGCAGAGATGGGGACCTTGACGAAAAACTGTTTTTT. Translated, it gives CATSRDGDLDEKLFF.

This clonotype was seen ten or more times. The chain is built from TRBV29-1 and TRBJ2-5, with 7 bases matching TRBD2. CDR1 is SQVTM and CDR2 is ANQGSEA in the germline V gene. J was trimmed by 5 bases and V by 3 bases; bases with no gene match: 12. The CDR3 totals 15 residues. The CDR3 DNA is TGCAGCGTTGAGAGGAGCGGGGCCGTCCGGGAGACCCAGTACTTC. Protein sequence: CSVERSGAVRETQYF.

The chain carries TRBV4-3 and TRBJ1-1, with TRBD1 as a possible D gene (5 bases). The V end lost 1 base, the J end lost 4 bases, and 10 bases lay between the germline ends. Germline V gene sequence: CDR1 LGHNA, CDR2 YSLEER. The CDR3 extends over 14 amino acids. For the CDR3, the DNA is TGCGCCAGCAGCCAAGTTAAAGGGGTCACTGAAGCTTTCTTT. Protein: CASSQVKGVTEAFF.

This clonotype was observed at least ten times. The J gene is TRBJ2-7, the V gene TRBV12-3 or TRBV12-4; 7 bases align to TRBD2. V lost 7 bases to trimming and J lost 2 bases; unmatched junction nucleotides: 11. The CDR3 is 15 amino acids. The CDR3 DNA follows: TGTGCCAGCAATTGGGGGGGAGAATACCCCTACGAGCAGTACTTC. The encoded protein is CASNWGGEYPYEQYF.

Concerning this clonotype itself: The junction does not match germline at one end; this may be a read error. The chain couples TRBV11-1 to TRBJ1-3; D is unclear. CDR1 and CDR2 from the germline V gene are SGHAT and FQDESV (reference sequence). There are 13 residues in the CDR3. CDR3 nucleotides: TGCGCCAGCAGCTCTCGCGCTGGAAACACCATATATTTT. Protein sequence: CASSSRAGNTIYF. Filled out from reference TRBV11-1 and TRBJ1-3, the complete variable domain reads EAEVAQSPRYKITEKSQAVAFWCDPISGHATLYWYRQILGQGPELLVQFQDESVVDDSQLPKDRFSAERLKGVDSTLKIQPAELGDSAMYLCASSSRAGNTIYFGEGSWLTVV.

The chain uses TRBV20-1 and TRBJ2-5; D possibly matches TRBD1 or TRBD2 (5 bases each). CDR1 is DFQATT and CDR2 is SNEGSKA in the germline V gene (reference sequence). This CDR3 comprises 16 residues. Trimming pared 4 bases from V and 1 base from J, leaving 19 bases between. The CDR3 is CSATRDRAWRQETQYF. In nucleotides, the CDR3 is TGCAGTGCTACCCGGGACCGCGCATGGCGCCAAGAGACCCAGTACTTC.

In this sample, this clonotype turned up many times. The V gene is TRBV27, the J gene TRBJ2-5; D may match TRBD1 or TRBD2 (5 bases each). The germline gives CDR1 MNHEY, CDR2 SMNVEV (reference sequence). This CDR3 is 11 amino acids long. The V gene lost 7 bases and the J gene lost 7 bases, with 10 bases spanning the gap. The CDR3 DNA is TGTGCCAGCAAGTTTGGGGGGACCCAGTACTTC. Translating it yields CASKFGGTQYF.